This T cell receptor (beta chain) was captured in a study of T-cell reconstitution after alpha-beta-depleted transplantation in children. Germline assignment: CDR1 SQVTM and CDR2 ANQGSEA. Trimming left V 3 bases short and J 4 bases short, with 13 bases between. The CDR3 is 14 amino acids. Study conclusions and caveats: It was reported that alpha-beta T cells came from several hundred expanded graft clones (about two months after transplant). Newly generated T cells supplied most T-cell counts and diversity one year post-transplant.

The table lists this clonotype with many counts. Its antigen is not known. A TCRbeta library incorporating unique molecular identifiers was prepared. A single record per CDR3 protein comes from TCRdb applying MiXCR to the PCR reads. This sample has about 200,000 distinct CDR3 sequences, with under 8.5% found just once. The source material was PBMCs, mostly from graft donor cells, sampled 360 days after TCRalphabeta/CD19-depleted stem cell transplant. This TCR was recovered from a male patient aged 2 to 9 who had a stem cell transplant for acute myeloid leukemia, so the T cells may come from the graft donor. The chain couples TRBV29-1 to TRBJ2-1; a weak D match, TRBD1 (5 bases). The CDR3 loop is CSVDRAWDYNEQFF. The CDR3 DNA sequence: TGCAGCGTTGACAGGGCGTGGGATTACAATGAGCAGTTCTTC.